This T cell receptor (beta chain) was recorded in a study of blood T cell repertoires in COVID-19. Study-level information: The United States, Italy and Spain were the sources of the acute and convalescent COVID-19 samples. The analysed material was cDNA or gDNA that came from T cells, B-cell-depleted T cells, or PBMCs.

In this sample, this clone turned up a few times. Authors' processing steps: From reference gene primer amplification, estimates of nucleated cell counts were derived. The data were produced by immunoSEQ multiplex PCR, yet TCRdb's version contains in-frame clones alone and is incomplete. V and J calls and clone size follow that table, whereas D and trimming were derived from the DNA. In the table there are about 270,000 clones, around nine tenths of which are singletons. Two consecutive negative NP/OP PCR tests, clearance, or resolved symptoms defined Cohort 3 recovery. This CDR3 has 13 amino acids. The J segment lost 8 bases and the V segment lost 6 bases, leaving 6 bases of the junction unmatched. Germline V gene sequence: CDR1 SEHNR, CDR2 FQNEAQ (reference sequence).

The clonotype was recovered from a woman between 18 and 29 years old who had recovered from COVID-19. The chain uses TRBV7-9 and TRBJ2-1; 8 bases are shared with TRBD1. The sequencing input was PBMCs or T cells enriched from blood (not recorded which). In nucleotides, the CDR3 is TGTGCCAGCAGAGACAGGGGCAGAGATGAGCAGTTCTTC. Its translation: CASRDRGRDEQFF.